Sequencing of this T cell receptor beta chain was carried out in a study of post-analysis software for immune sequencing data. Across the whole study: Clinical courses comprised relapsing-remitting, secondary progressive and progressive-relapsing multiple sclerosis.

This clonotype was seen a few times. Its antigen is undetermined. Study observations and caveats: The study found significantly lower normalized Chao1 diversity in multiple sclerosis patients than in controls. Strong same-batch co-clustering of samples appeared with F measure clustering.

Unique-molecular-identifier-tagged TCR beta cDNA libraries were used. Roughly 500,000 cDNA molecules were obtained from approximately 0.91 to 9.4 million T cells. In TCRdb, the PCR reads were re-called with MiXCR into one record per CDR3 protein. The data hold some 800,000 distinct CDR3 sequences, with 46% observed a single time. The TCR comes from a girl between 10 and 17 years old with multiple sclerosis. Sequencing input: blood.

The CDR3: CASSGGPNYGYTF. CDR3 sequence (DNA): TGTGCCAGCAGTGGAGGGCCTAACTATGGCTACACCTTC. V usage is TRBV6-1 and J usage is TRBJ1-2; D gene uncertain. This CDR3 contains 13 residues. Germline loops: CDR1 MNHNS, CDR2 SASEGT. Trimming took off 4 bases at V and 0 bases at J, with 6 bases between the two ends.